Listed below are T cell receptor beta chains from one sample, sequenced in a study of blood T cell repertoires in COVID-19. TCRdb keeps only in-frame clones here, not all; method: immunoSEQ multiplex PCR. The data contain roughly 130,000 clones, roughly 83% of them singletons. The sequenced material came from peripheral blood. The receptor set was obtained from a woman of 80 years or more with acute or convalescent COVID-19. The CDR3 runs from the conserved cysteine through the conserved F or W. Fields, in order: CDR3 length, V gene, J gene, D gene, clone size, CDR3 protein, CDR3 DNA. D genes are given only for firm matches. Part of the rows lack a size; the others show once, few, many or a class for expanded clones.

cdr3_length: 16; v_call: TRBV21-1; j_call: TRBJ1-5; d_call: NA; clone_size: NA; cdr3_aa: CASVRTGGPSNQPQHF; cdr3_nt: TGTGCCAGTGTCCGGACAGGAGGTCCTAGCAATCAGCCCCAGCATTTT
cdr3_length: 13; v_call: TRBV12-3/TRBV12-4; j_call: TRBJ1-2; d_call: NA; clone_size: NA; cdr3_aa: CASSFSGTYGYTF; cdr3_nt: TGTGCCAGCAGTTTCTCAGGAACCTATGGCTACACCTTC
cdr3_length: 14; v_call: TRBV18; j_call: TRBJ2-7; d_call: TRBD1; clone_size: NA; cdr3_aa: CASSPGTGGNEQYF; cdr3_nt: TGTGCCAGCTCACCCGGGACAGGGGGCAACGAGCAGTACTTC
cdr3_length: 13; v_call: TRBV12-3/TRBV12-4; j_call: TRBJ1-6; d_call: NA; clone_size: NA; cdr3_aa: CASSSATDSPLHF; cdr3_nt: TGTGCCAGCAGTTCCGCTACGGATTCACCCCTCCACTTT
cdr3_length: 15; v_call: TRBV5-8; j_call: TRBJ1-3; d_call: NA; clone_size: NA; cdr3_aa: CASSLGQSSGNTIYF; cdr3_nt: TGTGCCAGCAGCTTGGGACAGAGCTCTGGAAACACCATATATTTT
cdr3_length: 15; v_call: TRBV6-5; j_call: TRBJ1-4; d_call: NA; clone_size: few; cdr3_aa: CASSYRGVTNEKLFF; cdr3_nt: TGTGCCAGCAGTTACCGCGGTGTTACTAATGAAAAACTGTTTTTT
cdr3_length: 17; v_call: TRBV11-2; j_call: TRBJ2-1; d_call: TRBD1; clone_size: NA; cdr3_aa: CASSLGAGGFGSDEQFF; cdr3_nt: TGTGCCAGCAGCTTAGGGGCAGGGGGCTTCGGTAGCGATGAGCAGTTCTTC
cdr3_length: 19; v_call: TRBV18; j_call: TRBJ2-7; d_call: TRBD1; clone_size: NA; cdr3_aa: CASSPFTGWGQGIGDEQYF; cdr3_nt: TGTGCCAGCTCACCTTTCACCGGGTGGGGACAGGGGATAGGCGACGAGCAGTACTTC
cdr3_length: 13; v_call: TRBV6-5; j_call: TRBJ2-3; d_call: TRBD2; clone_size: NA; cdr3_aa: CASRGGGTDTQYF; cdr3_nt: TGTGCCAGCAGGGGAGGGGGCACAGATACGCAGTATTTT
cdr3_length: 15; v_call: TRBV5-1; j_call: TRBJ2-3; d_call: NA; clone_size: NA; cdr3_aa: CASSLGQGSTDTQYF; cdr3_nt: TGCGCCAGCAGCTTGGGGCAGGGGAGCACAGATACGCAGTATTTT
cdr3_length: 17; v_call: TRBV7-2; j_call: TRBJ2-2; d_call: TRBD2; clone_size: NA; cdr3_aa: CASSFPGLAGTTGELFF; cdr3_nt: TGTGCCAGCAGCTTTCCCGGACTAGCGGGGACAACCGGGGAGCTGTTTTTT
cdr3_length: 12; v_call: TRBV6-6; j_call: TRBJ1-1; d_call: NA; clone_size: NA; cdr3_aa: CASRRFGGEAFF; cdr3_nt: TGTGCCAGCCGTCGTTTCGGCGGTGAAGCTTTCTTT
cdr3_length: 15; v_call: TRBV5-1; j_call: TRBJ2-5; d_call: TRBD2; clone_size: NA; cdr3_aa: CASSLAPSGQETQYF; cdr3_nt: TGCGCCAGCAGCTTGGCACCTAGCGGGCAAGAGACCCAGTACTTC
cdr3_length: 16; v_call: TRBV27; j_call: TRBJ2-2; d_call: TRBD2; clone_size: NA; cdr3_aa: CASRDLAGPYTGELFF; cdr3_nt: TGTGCCAGCAGGGATTTAGCGGGCCCGTACACCGGGGAGCTGTTTTTT
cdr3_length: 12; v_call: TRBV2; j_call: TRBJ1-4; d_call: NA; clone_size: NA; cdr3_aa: CASSGGVEKLFF; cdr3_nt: TGTGCCAGCAGTGGGGGAGTCGAAAAACTGTTTTTT
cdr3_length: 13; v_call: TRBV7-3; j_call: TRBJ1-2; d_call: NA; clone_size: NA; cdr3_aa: CASSPDGADGYTF; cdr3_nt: TGTGCCAGCAGCCCAGACGGAGCCGATGGCTACACCTTC
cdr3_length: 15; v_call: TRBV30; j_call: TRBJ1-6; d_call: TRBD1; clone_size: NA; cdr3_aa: CAWSVPDRLNSPLHF; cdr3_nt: TGTGCCTGGAGTGTACCGGACAGGTTAAATTCACCCCTCCACTTT
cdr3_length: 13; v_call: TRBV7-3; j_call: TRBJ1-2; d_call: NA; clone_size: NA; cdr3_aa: CASSLGPGGGYTF; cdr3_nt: TGTGCCAGCAGCTTAGGGCCAGGAGGTGGCTACACCTTC
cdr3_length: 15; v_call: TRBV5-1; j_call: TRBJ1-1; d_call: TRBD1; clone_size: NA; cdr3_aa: CASSGTGNGNTEAFF; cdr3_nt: TGCGCCAGCAGCGGGACAGGGAATGGGAACACTGAAGCTTTCTTT
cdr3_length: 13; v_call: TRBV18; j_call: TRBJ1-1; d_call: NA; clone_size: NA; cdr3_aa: CASSPSGGTEAFF; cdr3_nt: TGTGCCAGCTCACCTTCCGGGGGGACTGAAGCTTTCTTT
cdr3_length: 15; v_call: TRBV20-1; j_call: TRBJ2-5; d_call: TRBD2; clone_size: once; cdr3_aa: CSASLGGGRQETQYF; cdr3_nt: TGCAGTGCTAGTTTGGGGGGGGGTCGCCAAGAGACCCAGTACTTC
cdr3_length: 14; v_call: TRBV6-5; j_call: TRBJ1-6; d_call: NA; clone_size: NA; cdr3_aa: CASSRGRGDSPLHF; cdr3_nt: TGTGCCAGCAGTCGGGGGCGGGGGGATTCACCCCTCCACTTT
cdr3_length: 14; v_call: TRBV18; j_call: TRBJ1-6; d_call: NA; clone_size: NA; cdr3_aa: CASSELKRGSPLHF; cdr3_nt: TGTGCCAGCTCAGAACTAAAACGAGGATCACCCCTCCACTTT
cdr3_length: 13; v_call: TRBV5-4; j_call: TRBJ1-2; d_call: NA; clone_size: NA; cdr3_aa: CASSEDPGNGYTF; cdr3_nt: TGTGCCAGCAGCGAGGACCCAGGGAATGGCTACACCTTC